This TCR beta chain was identified during a study of blood T cell repertoires in COVID-19. Study as a whole: Researchers got acute and convalescent COVID-19 samples from the United States, Italy and Spain.

Those enrolled, adults aged 18 to 89 years, came from about two dozen US areas. The V end lost 8 bases, the J end lost 3 bases, and 14 bases lay between the germline ends. The germline V gene encodes CDR1 MDHEN and CDR2 SYDVKM. The CDR3 runs to 14 residues. Original handling: Counts of nucleated cells, estimated from reference gene primer amplification, were obtained. Using immunoSEQ multiplex PCR, the repertoire was profiled, and TCRdb retains in-frame clones only, with some absent. That table supplies the V and J calls and clone size; D and trimming were determined from the DNA. The table has about 350,000 clones, 85% to 90% seen once; the top ten hold under 1.2%.

The sample comprised PBMCs or T cells enriched from blood (not recorded which). The chain uses TRBV28 and TRBJ1-3; tentative D call: TRBD1 (6 bases). The receptor was isolated from a woman under 40 who had been exposed to COVID-19. In DNA, the CDR3 is TGTGCCAGCGTGGGTGGGGGCGGTGGAAACACCATATATTTT. This encodes CASVGGGGGNTIYF.